Below, 19 T cell receptor beta chains from the same sample are listed, as sequenced in a study of spatial heterogeneity in lung cancer. Time point denoted: blood at routine non-recurrence follow-up after resection. No cell sorting; template was whole RNA from tumor, lung tissue or PBMC. TCRdb reprocessed the 5' RACE reads via MiXCR and lists one record per CDR3 protein. The repertoire holds around 110,000 distinct CDR3 sequences, 10% to 15% seen once, with around 17% in the top ten. This specimen was PBMCs, taken at follow-up. These receptors all come from a male donor with early-stage non-small cell lung cancer.

This clonotype was seen repeatedly, ten times or more. CDR3 coding DNA: TGCAGTGCTAGACTGGGGACTAGCGGGGTTCAGCAGTTCTTC. This translates into CSARLGTSGVQQFF. The rearrangement links TRBV20-1 to TRBJ2-1; 13 bases map to TRBD2. Germline-derived CDR1 and CDR2 are DFQATT and SNEGSKA (reference sequence). The CDR3 loop spans 14 amino acids. The V and J ends lost 2 bases and 11 bases, in that order; junction bases with no gene match: 6.

The chain carries TRBV23-1 and TRBJ2-7; 8 positions match TRBD1. TRBV23-1 qualifies as an ORF whose function is uncertain. Trimming cost V 3 bases and J 5 bases; bases outside gene matches: 15. The CDR3 spans 17 residues. CDR3 DNA sequence: TGCGCCAGCAGTCATGGGGGATCAGGACAGGGCATGGACGAGCAGTACTTC. Its translation is CASSHGGSGQGMDEQYF.

The genes are TRBV9 and TRBJ2-2, with D possibly being TRBD1 (6 bases). V lost 1 base and J lost 0, with 10 bases in between. This CDR3 comprises 16 residues. Germline CDR1 reads SGDLS; CDR2 reads YYNGEE. Here the CDR3 reads CASSVPRGTNTGELFF. In DNA form, the CDR3 reads TGTGCCAGCAGCGTACCCAGGGGAACGAACACCGGGGAGCTGTTTTTT. Variable domain in full (rest from reference TRBV9 and TRBJ2-2): DSGVTQTPKHLITATGQRVTLRCSPRSGDLSVYWYQQSLDQGLQFLIQYYNGEERAKGNILERFSAQQFPDLHSELNLSSLELGDSALYFCASSVPRGTNTGELFFGEGSRLTVL.

This clonotype was observed a few times. CDR3 sequence reads: CAISEGFREKLFF. The CDR3 region has the DNA TGTGCCATCAGTGAGGGGTTTCGTGAAAAACTGTTTTTT. The J gene is TRBJ1-4, the V gene TRBV10-3, with no clear D. The V gene lost 2 bases and the J gene lost 7 bases, with 8 bases spanning the gap. CDR1 is ENHRY, CDR2 SYGVKD, per germline. This CDR3 has 13 amino acids.

J is TRBJ2-5 and V is TRBV3-1, with D unresolved. Germline CDR1 and CDR2: LGHDT and YNNKEL (reference sequence). V lost 4 bases and J 5 bases, leaving 8 bases between the germline ends. This CDR3 is 12 amino acids long. The CDR3 protein is CASSPSTETQYF. In DNA form, the CDR3 reads TGTGCCAGCAGCCCCTCGACGGAGACCCAGTACTTC.

This clonotype was observed a few times. The chain employs TRBV9 and TRBJ2-2; unclear D gene. The V gene's germline CDR1 is SGDLS and CDR2 YYNGEE. Trimming stripped 4 bases from V and 4 bases from J, with 11 bases between. The CDR3 loop spans 14 amino acids. The CDR3 reads CASSPPASTGELFF. The CDR3 DNA reads TGTGCCAGCAGCCCTCCGGCGAGCACCGGGGAGCTGTTTTTT.

This clonotype turned up a few times. J is TRBJ1-2 and V is TRBV6-5; D is unclear. In germline, CDR1 is MNHEY, CDR2 SVGAGI. CDR3 length: 12 amino acids. Trimming removed 2 bases at V and 3 bases at J, with 4 bases between. Written as DNA, the CDR3 is TGTGCCAGCAGTTACGCAGACTATGGCTACACCTTC. Protein sequence: CASSYADYGYTF.

The gene calls are TRBV2 and TRBJ2-2, with 9 bases lining up with TRBD1. CDR3 length: 16 amino acids. V lost 5 bases and J lost 2; bases outside the gene matches: 6. CDR1 and CDR2 from the germline V gene are SNHLY and FYNNEI. CDR3 sequence reads: CASSQDRGINTGELFF. DNA for the CDR3: TGTGCCAGCAGTCAGGACAGGGGTATTAACACCGGGGAGCTGTTTTTT.

This clonotype was detected many times. J is TRBJ1-1 and V is TRBV7-9; 9 bases align to TRBD1. The ends lost 11 bases at V and 5 bases at J; junction bases unmatched: 9. CDR1 is SEHNR and CDR2 is FQNEAQ in the germline V gene (reference sequence). The CDR3 sequence is 13 residues long. As DNA, the CDR3 is TGTGCCGCCTCGGACAGGGGATCAACTGAAGCTTTCTTT. The encoded protein is CAASDRGSTEAFF.

This clonotype was found a few times. The rearrangement uses TRBV28 and TRBJ2-7, with 7 nucleotides matching TRBD2. Germline assignment: CDR1 MDHEN and CDR2 SYDVKM. This CDR3 is built from 14 residues. The V gene end was trimmed by 6 bases and the J gene end by 0 bases; junction bases not matched to a gene: 5. The CDR3 reads CASRSGTNSYEQYF. CDR3 coding DNA: TGTGCCAGCAGGTCCGGGACTAACTCCTACGAGCAGTACTTC.

This chain links TRBV10-3 with TRBJ2-1, with no clear D. The CDR3 runs 14 residues. V was trimmed by 3 bases and J by 8 bases, leaving 14 bases between them. The germline CDR1 and CDR2 sequences are ENHRY and SYGVKD. In nucleotides, the CDR3 is TGTGCCATCAGTGAAGGCCCACCCACATATGAGCAGTTCTTC. This translates into CAISEGPPTYEQFF.

The table lists this clonotype with many counts. The V and J genes are TRBV20-1 and TRBJ1-2, with unresolved D. V lost 1 base to trimming and J lost 4 bases, with 7 bases between them. The CDR3 runs 12 residues. The germline V gene has CDR1 DFQATT and CDR2 SNEGSKA (reference sequence). The CDR3: CSARGQPYGYTF. CDR3 nucleotides: TGCAGTGCTAGAGGGCAACCCTATGGCTACACCTTC.

The chain has TRBV3-1 and TRBJ1-1; perhaps TRBD1 as D (5 bases). The V gene lost 1 base and the J gene lost 1 base, with 7 bases spanning the gap. Germline lookup yields CDR1 LGHDT and CDR2 YNNKEL (reference sequence). The CDR3 extends over 14 amino acids. CDR3 sequence (DNA): TGTGCCAGCAGCCAAGGCCAGGGGAACACTGAAGCTTTCTTT. Protein: CASSQGQGNTEAFF.

Comment on this clonotype: This may be a read error: a much more frequent sequence differs by one nucleotide. The V and J genes are TRBV3-1 and TRBJ1-1; no clear D. The CDR3 totals 15 residues. CDR1 and CDR2 (germline): LGHDT, YNNKEL (reference sequence). CDR3 nucleotide sequence: TGTGCCTGCAGCGCAAGGCAGACATTGAACACTGAAGCTTTCTTT. Translation gives CACSARQTLNTEAFF.

The gene calls are TRBV29-1 and TRBJ2-3; TRBD2 might be the D (7 bases). Germline V gives CDR1 SQVTM, CDR2 ANQGSEA. V lost 4 bases to trimming and J lost 3 bases, with 14 bases between them. The CDR3 totals 14 residues. The CDR3 protein is CSVVEGGPTDTQYF. The CDR3 DNA sequence: TGCAGCGTTGTCGAGGGGGGGCCGACAGATACGCAGTATTTT.

J is TRBJ2-5 and V is TRBV5-6; 7 bases map to TRBD1. This CDR3 has 14 amino acids. J was trimmed by 1 base and V by 4 bases; bases with no gene match: 4. Germline assignment: CDR1 SGHDT and CDR2 YYEEEE. The CDR3 region is CASSLGQFQETQYF. The DNA for the CDR3 is TGTGCCAGCAGCCTGGGACAGTTCCAAGAGACCCAGTACTTC.

Many counts were recorded for this clonotype. This chain joins TRBV5-1 and TRBJ2-5; 11 positions agree with TRBD1. The germline CDR1 and CDR2 sequences are SGHRS and YFSETQ. The trim removed 4 bases at V and 5 bases at J, leaving 1 base unmatched. The CDR3 spans 13 residues. The CDR3 region has the DNA TGCGCCAGCAGCGGGGACAGGGGGGAGACCCAGTACTTC. This codes for CASSGDRGETQYF.

The chain links TRBV5-8 to TRBJ1-1; no firm D call. Germline V lookup: CDR1 SGHTS, CDR2 YDEGEE. With 0 bases removed from V and 6 bases from J, the gap between germline ends came to 15 bases. The CDR3 is made up of 15 amino acids. The CDR3 bases are TGTGCCAGCAGCTTGGGGGTACAGTGGGCGGCTGAAGCTTTCTTT. Residues: CASSLGVQWAAEAFF.

This clonotype was seen only a few times. The rearrangement links TRBV15 to TRBJ1-2; no clear D. CDR1 LNHNV and CDR2 YYDKDF come from the germline V gene (reference sequence). Trimming left V 0 bases short and J 7 bases short, with 18 bases between. CDR3 length equals 16 residues. The CDR3 nucleotides read TGTGCCACCAGCAGAGATGTCCGGAGGGCGCCGGGTGGCTACACCTTC. This sequence encodes CATSRDVRRAPGGYTF. Full variable domain (outside the CDR3, taken from reference TRBV15 and TRBJ1-2): DAMVIQNPRYQVTQFGKPVTLSCSQTLNHNVMYWYQQKSSQAPKLLFHYYDKDFNNEADTPDNFQSRRPNTSFCFLDIRSPGLGDTAMYLCATSRDVRRAPGGYTFGSGTRLTVV.